Below, one T cell receptor beta chain is given with its context. Antigen unknown. V dropped 2 bases and J dropped 0; count of bases not matched to a gene: 10. CDR3 length: 18 residues. Germline loops: CDR1 SGHDN, CDR2 FVKESK. Isolated RNA was reverse transcribed in full, so expressed TCRB transcripts were sequenced. Sequencing was performed with immunoSEQ multiplex PCR; in TCRdb, only in-frame clones are kept and a portion is missing. This sample has about 650,000 clones, with 9.5% to 15% found just once. The data were obtained in a study of beta chain features in type 1 diabetes. Study-level information: There were 107,917,701 sorted cells examined across all samples.

General observations from the study: Among type 1 diabetes patients, VDJ junctions had fewer insertions and more deletions. Significant though moderate, a shortening of TCRB CDR3s appeared in all four CD4+ subsets of Type 1 diabetes patients.

Based on CD45RO/CCR7/CD25/CD127/CD95/CD27, CD4+ regulatory, stem cell-like memory, naive and central memory cells were sorted. All of the sorted populations showed purity greater than 98%. This sequence originates from a man younger than 40 with type 1 diabetes. Sequenced: naive CD4+ T cells from blood. The chain joins TRBV14 to TRBJ2-4; 7 bases are a match to TRBD1. The CDR3: CASSQYQQGPLAKNIQYF. In DNA, the CDR3 is TGTGCCAGCAGCCAATACCAACAGGGGCCCCTAGCCAAAAACATTCAGTACTTC.